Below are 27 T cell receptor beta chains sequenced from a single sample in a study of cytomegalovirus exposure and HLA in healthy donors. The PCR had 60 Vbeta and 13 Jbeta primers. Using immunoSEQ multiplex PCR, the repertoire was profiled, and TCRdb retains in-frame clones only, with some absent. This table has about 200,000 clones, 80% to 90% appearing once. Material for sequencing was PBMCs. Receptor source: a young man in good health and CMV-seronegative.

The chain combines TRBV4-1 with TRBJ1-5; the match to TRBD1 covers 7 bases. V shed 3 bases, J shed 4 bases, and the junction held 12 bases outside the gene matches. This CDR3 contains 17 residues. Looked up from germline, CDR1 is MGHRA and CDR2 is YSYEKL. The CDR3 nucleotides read TGCGCCAGCAGCCAGGCCATGACAGGGAGAAAGAATCAGCCCCAGCATTTT. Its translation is CASSQAMTGRKNQPQHF.

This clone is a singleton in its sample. The CDR3 reads CASNGGASDTQYF. The CDR3 coding sequence is TGTGCCAGCAACGGGGGGGCCTCAGATACGCAGTATTTT. The chain carries TRBV9 and TRBJ2-3; 8 bases are a match to TRBD2. Germline V gene sequence: CDR1 SGDLS, CDR2 YYNGEE. The CDR3 runs to 13 residues. Trimming cost V 6 bases and J 4 bases; bases outside gene matches: 4.

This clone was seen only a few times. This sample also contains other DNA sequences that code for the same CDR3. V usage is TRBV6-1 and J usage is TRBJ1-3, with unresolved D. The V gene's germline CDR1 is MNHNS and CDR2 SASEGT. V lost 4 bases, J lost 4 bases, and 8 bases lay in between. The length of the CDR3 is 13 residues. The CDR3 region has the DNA TGTGCCAGCAGTGGGCGGTCCGGAAACACCATATATTTT. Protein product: CASSGRSGNTIYF.

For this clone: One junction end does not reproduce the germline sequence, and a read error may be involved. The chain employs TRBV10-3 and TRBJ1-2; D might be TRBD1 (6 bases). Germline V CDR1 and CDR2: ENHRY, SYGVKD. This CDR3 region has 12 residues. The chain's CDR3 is CAISESGGPLAF. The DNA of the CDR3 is TGTGCCATCAGTGAGTCGGGGGGGCCCCTCGCCTTC.

Here the CDR3 DNA reads TGTGCCAGCAGTCGCGGGGGGCTACAGTTCTTC. It yields the protein CASSRGGLQFF. The J gene is TRBJ2-1, the V gene TRBV2, with TRBD2 identical over 8 bases. This CDR3 region has 11 residues. The V gene end was trimmed by 5 bases and the J gene end by 13 bases; junction bases not matched to a gene: 4. Germline CDR1 reads SNHLY; CDR2 reads FYNNEI. Based on the CDR3 plus reference TRBV2 and TRBJ2-1, the full variable domain is EPEVTQTPSHQVTQMGQEVILRCVPISNHLYFYWYRQILGQKVEFLVSFYNNEISEKSEIFDDQFSVERPDGSNFTLKIRSTKLEDSAMYFCASSRGGLQFFGPGTRLTVL.

CDR3 sequence (DNA): TGTGCCAGCAGTTACAGGCAACCCTACGAGCAGTACTTC. Translation: CASSYRQPYEQYF. J is TRBJ2-7 and V is TRBV28, with a tentative D call TRBD1 (5 bases). The CDR3 is made up of 13 amino acids. V was cut by 4 bases and J by 2 bases, with 9 bases left in between. CDR1 is MDHEN, CDR2 SYDVKM, per germline.

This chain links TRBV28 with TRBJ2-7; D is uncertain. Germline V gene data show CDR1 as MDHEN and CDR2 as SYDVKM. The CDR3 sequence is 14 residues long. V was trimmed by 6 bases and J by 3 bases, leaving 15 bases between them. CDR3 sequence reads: CASRPGFLDYEQYF. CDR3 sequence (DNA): TGTGCCAGCAGGCCCGGGTTTCTGGACTACGAGCAGTACTTC.

The CDR3 loop is CASAREDTQYF. The CDR3 DNA is TGTGCCAGCGCCAGGGAAGATACGCAGTATTTT. This chain connects TRBV18 to TRBJ2-3; a possible D gene is TRBD1 (5 bases). The CDR3 contains 11 residues. Germline V CDR1 and CDR2: KGHSH, LQKENI. Trimming removed 8 bases at V and 5 bases at J, with 8 bases between.

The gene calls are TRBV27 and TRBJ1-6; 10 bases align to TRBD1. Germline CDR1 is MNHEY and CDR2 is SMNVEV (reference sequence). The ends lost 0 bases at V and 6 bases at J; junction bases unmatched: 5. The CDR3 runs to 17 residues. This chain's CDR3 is CASSLSGTGVINSPLHF. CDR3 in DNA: TGTGCCAGCAGTTTATCGGGGACAGGGGTTATTAATTCACCCCTCCACTTT.

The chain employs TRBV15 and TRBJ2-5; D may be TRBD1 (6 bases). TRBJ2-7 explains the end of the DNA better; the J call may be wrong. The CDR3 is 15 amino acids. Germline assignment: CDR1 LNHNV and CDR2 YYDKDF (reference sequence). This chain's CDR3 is CATSRDWPGENEQYF. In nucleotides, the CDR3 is TGTGCCACCAGCAGAGATTGGCCAGGGGAGAACGAGCAGTACTTC.

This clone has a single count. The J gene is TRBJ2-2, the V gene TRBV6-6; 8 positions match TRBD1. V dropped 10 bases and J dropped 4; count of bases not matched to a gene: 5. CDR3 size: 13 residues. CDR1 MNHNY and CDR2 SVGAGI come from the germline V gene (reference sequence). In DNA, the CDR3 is TGTGCCATAAAACAGGGGGTCACCGGGGAGCTGTTTTTT. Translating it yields CAIKQGVTGELFF.

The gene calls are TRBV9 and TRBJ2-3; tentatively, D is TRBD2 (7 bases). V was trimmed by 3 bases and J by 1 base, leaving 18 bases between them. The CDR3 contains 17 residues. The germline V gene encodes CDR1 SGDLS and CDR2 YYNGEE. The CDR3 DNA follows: TGTGCCAGCAGCGCGACAGCCCGGGGGGCCGGCACAGATACGCAGTATTTT. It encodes CASSATARGAGTDTQYF.

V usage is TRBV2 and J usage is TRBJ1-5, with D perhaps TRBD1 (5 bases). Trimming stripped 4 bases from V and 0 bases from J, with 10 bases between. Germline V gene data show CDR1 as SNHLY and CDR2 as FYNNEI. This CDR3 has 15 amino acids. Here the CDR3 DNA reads TGTGCCAGCAGTGGGCCCAGGGATAGCAATCAGCCCCAGCATTTT. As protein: CASSGPRDSNQPQHF.

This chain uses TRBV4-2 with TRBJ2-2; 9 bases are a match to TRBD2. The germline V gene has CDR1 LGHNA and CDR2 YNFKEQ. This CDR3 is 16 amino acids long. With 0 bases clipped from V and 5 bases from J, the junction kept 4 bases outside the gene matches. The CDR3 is CASSQDLAGRTGELFF. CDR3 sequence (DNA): TGTGCCAGCAGCCAAGACCTAGCGGGACGAACCGGGGAGCTGTTTTTT.

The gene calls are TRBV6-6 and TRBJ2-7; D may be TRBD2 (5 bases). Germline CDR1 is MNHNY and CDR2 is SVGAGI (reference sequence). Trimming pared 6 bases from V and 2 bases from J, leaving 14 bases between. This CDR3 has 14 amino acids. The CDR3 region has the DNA TGTGCCAGCAGCCCCCCCCTAGCTCCCTACGAGCAGTACTTC. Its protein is CASSPPLAPYEQYF.

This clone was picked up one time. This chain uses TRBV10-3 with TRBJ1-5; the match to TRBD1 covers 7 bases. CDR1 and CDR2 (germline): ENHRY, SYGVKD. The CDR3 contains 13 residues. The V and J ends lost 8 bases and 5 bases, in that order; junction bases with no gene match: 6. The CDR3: CAIGTGEDQPQHF. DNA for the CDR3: TGTGCCATCGGAACAGGGGAGGATCAGCCCCAGCATTTT.

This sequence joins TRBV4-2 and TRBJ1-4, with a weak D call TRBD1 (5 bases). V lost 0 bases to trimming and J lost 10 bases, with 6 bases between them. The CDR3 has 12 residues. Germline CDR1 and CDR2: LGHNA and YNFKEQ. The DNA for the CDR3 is TGTGCCAGCAGCCAAGATGGGGCAAAACTGTTTTTT. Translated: CASSQDGAKLFF.

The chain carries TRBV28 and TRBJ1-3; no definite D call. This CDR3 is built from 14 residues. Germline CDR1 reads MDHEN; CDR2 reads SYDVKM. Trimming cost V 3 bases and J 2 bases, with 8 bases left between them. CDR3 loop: CASSFSPTGNTIYF. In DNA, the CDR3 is TGTGCCAGCAGTTTTAGCCCCACTGGAAACACCATATATTTT.

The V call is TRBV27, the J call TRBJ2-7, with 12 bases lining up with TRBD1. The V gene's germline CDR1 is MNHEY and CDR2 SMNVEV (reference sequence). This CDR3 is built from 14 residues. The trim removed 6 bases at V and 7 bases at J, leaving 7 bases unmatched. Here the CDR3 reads CASRMGQGAREQYF. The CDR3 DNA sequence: TGTGCCAGCAGGATGGGACAGGGGGCAAGGGAGCAGTACTTC.

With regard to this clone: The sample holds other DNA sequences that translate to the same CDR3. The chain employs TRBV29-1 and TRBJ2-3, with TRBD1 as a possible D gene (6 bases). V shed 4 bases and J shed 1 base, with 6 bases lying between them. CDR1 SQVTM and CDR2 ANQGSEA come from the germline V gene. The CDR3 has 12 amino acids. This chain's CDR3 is CSVAGGTDTQYF. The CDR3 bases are TGCAGCGTTGCAGGGGGCACAGATACGCAGTATTTT.

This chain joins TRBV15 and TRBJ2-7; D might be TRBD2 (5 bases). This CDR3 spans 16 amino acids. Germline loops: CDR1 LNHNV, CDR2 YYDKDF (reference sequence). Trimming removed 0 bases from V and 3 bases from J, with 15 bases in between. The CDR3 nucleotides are TGTGCCACCAGCAGAGAGGAACTAGTCTCCGACTACGAGCAGTACTTC. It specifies CATSREELVSDYEQYF.

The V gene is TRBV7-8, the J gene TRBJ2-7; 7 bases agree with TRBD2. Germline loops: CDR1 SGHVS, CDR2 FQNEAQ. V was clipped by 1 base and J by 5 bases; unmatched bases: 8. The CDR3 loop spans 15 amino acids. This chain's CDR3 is CASSLDSSGINEQYF. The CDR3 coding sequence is TGTGCCAGCAGCTTAGATTCTAGCGGAATCAACGAGCAGTACTTC.

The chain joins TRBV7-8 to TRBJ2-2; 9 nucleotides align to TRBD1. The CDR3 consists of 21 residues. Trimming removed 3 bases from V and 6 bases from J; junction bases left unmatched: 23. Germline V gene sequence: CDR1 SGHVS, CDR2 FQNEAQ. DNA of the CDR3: TGTGCCAGCAGCTTTGAACCCGGGACAGGGTTTTCTCTATTAAGGGCCGGGGAGCTGTTTTTT. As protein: CASSFEPGTGFSLLRAGELFF.

This CDR3 reads CASSSLGNEQFF. Written as DNA, the CDR3 is TGTGCCAGCAGCAGCCTTGGCAATGAGCAGTTCTTC. The rearrangement uses TRBV7-9 and TRBJ2-1; D gene ambiguous. The germline CDR1 and CDR2 sequences are SEHNR and FQNEAQ (reference sequence). V lost 5 bases and J lost 6, with 8 bases in between. This CDR3 comprises 12 residues.

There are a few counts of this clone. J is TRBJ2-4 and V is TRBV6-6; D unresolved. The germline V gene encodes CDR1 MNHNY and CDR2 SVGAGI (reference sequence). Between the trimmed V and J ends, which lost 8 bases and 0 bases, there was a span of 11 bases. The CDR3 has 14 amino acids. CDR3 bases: TGTGCCAGCTCTACGGTGGTAGCCAAAAACATTCAGTACTTC. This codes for CASSTVVAKNIQYF.

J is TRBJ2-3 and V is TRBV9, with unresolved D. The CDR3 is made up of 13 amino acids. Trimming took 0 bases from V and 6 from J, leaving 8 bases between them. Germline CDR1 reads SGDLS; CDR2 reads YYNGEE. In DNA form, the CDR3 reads TGTGCCAGCAGCGTAGATCTCCGGGATACGCAGTATTTT. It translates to CASSVDLRDTQYF.

In DNA, the CDR3 is TGTGCCAGCAGCGTCGGGGGGGCCTTTGGGAATGAGCAGTTCTTC. This codes for CASSVGGAFGNEQFF. V and J are TRBV9 and TRBJ2-1, with 8 bases lining up with TRBD2. Germline trimming cut 2 bases from V and 7 bases from J; bases unmatched to any gene: 8. The CDR3 totals 15 residues. Germline CDR1 and CDR2: SGDLS and YYNGEE.